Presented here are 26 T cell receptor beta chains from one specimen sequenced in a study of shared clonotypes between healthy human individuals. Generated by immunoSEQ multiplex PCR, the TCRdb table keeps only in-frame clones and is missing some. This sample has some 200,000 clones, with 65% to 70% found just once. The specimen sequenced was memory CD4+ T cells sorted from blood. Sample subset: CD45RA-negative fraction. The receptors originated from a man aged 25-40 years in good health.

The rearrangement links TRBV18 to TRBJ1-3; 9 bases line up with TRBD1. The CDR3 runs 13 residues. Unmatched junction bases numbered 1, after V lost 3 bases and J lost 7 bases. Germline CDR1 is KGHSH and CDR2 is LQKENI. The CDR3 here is CASSPGTGNTIYF. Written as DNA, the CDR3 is TGTGCCAGCTCACCGGGGACAGGGAACACCATATATTTT.

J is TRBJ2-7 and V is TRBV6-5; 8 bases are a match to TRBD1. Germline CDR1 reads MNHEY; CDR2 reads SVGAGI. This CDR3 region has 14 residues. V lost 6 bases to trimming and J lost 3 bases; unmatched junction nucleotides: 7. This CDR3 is CASSPDRVSYEQYF. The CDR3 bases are TGTGCCAGCAGCCCGGACAGGGTGAGCTACGAGCAGTACTTC.

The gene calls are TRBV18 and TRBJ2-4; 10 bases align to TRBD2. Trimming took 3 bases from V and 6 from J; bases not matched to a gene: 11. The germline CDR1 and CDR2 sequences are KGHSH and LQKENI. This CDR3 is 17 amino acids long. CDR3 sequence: CASSPFFRTSGVNIQYF. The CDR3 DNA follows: TGTGCCAGCTCACCCTTTTTCCGAACTAGCGGGGTAAACATTCAGTACTTC.

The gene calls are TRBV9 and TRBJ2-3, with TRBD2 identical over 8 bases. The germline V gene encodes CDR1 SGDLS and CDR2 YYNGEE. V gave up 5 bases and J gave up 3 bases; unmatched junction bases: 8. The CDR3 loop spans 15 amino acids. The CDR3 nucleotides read TGTGCCAGCAGTAAGAGCGGGAGAACGACAGATACGCAGTATTTT. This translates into CASSKSGRTTDTQYF.

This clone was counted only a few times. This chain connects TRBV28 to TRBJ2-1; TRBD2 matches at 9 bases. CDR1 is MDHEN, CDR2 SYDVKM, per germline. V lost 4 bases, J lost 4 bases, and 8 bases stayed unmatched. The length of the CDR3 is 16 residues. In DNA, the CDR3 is TGTGCCAGCAGTTCCCCAGCGGGAGGTGGGTACAATGAGCAGTTCTTC. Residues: CASSSPAGGGYNEQFF.

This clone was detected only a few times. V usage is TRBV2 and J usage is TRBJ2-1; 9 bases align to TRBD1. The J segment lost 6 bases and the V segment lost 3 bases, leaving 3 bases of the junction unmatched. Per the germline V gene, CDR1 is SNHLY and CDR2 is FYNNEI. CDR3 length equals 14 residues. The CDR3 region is CASSDDRGVNEQFF. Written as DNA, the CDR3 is TGTGCCAGCAGTGATGACAGGGGGGTCAATGAGCAGTTCTTC.

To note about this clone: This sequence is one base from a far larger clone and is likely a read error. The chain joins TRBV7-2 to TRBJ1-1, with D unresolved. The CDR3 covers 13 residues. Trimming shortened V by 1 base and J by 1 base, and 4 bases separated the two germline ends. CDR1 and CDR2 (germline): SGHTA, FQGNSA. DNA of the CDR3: TGTGCCAGCAGCTTAGTGGGGAACACTGAAGCTTTCTTT. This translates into CASSLVGNTEAFF.

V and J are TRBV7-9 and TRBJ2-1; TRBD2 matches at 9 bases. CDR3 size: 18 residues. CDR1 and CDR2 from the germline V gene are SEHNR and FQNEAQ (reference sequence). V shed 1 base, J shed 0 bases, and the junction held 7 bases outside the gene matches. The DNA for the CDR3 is TGTGCCAGCAGCTTAGGGCTAGCGGGGTTCAGCTCCTACAATGAGCAGTTCTTC. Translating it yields CASSLGLAGFSSYNEQFF.

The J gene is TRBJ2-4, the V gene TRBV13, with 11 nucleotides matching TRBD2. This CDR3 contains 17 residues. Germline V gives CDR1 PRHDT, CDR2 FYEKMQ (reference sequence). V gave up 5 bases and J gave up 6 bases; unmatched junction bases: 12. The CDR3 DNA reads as TGTGCCAGCAGCCAGCTAAACGCCGGACTAGCGGGAAACATTCAGTACTTC. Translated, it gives CASSQLNAGLAGNIQYF.

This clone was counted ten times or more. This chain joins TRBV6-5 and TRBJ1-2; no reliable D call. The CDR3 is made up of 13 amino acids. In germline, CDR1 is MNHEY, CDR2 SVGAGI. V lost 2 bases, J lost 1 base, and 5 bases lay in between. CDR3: CASSYRDNYGYTF. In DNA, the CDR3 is TGTGCCAGCAGTTACAGGGATAACTATGGCTACACCTTC.

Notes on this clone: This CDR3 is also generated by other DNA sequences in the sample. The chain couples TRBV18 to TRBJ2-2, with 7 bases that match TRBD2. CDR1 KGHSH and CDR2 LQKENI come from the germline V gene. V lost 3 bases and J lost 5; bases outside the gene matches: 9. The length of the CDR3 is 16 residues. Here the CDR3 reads CASSPFGLGSTGELFF. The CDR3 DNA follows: TGTGCCAGCTCACCGTTTGGACTAGGCTCTACCGGGGAGCTGTTTTTT.

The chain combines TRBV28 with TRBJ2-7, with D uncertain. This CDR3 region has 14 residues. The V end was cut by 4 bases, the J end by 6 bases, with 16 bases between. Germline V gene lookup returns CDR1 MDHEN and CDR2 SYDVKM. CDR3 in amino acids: CASSSSGGAVEQYF. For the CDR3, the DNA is TGTGCCAGCAGTTCCTCCGGCGGTGCGGTCGAGCAGTACTTC.

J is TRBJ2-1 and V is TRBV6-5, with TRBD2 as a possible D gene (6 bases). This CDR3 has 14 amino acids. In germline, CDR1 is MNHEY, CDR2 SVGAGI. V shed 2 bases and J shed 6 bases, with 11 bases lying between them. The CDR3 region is CASSYVGSVNEQFF. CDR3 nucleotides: TGTGCCAGCAGTTACGTCGGGAGTGTCAATGAGCAGTTCTTC.

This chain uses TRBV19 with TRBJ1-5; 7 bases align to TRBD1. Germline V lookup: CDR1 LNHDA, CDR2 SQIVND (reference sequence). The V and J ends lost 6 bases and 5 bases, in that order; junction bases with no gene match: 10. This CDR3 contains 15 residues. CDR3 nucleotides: TGTGCCAGTAGCCCCACAGGGGAACTTTATCAGCCCCAGCATTTT. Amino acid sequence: CASSPTGELYQPQHF.

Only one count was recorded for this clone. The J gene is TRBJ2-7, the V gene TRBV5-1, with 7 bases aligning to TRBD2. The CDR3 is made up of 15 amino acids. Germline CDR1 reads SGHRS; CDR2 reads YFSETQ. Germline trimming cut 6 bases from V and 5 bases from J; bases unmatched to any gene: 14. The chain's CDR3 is CASTDGAGEANEQYF. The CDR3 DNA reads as TGCGCCAGCACCGATGGGGCGGGAGAGGCAAACGAGCAGTACTTC.

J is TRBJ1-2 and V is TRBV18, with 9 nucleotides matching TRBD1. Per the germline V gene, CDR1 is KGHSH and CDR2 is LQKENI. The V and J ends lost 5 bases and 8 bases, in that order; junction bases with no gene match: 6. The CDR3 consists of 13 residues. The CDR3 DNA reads TGTGCCAGCTCAACGGGACAGGGTGGAGGCTACACCTTC. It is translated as CASSTGQGGGYTF.

DNA for the CDR3: TGTGCCAGCAGCCGACTCCTACAGGGGGATGGCTACACCTTC. Residues: CASSRLLQGDGYTF. V and J are TRBV7-2 and TRBJ1-2; 8 bases match TRBD1. Germline V gene lookup returns CDR1 SGHTA and CDR2 FQGNSA. J gave up 6 bases and V 5 bases, and 8 bases lay outside the gene matches. The CDR3 sequence is 14 residues long.

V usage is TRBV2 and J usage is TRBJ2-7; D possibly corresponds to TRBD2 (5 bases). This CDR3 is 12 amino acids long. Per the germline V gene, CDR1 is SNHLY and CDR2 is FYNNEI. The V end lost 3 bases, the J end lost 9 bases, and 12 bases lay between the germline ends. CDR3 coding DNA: TGTGCCAGCAGTGAGACTAACTCTAGGCAGTACTTC. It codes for CASSETNSRQYF.

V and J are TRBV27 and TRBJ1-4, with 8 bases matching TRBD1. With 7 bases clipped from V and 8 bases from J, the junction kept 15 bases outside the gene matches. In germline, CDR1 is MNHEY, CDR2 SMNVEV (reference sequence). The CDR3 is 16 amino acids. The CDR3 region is CASIRGQGAICEKLFF. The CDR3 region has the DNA TGTGCCAGCATTCGGGGGCAGGGGGCGATCTGCGAAAAACTGTTTTTT.

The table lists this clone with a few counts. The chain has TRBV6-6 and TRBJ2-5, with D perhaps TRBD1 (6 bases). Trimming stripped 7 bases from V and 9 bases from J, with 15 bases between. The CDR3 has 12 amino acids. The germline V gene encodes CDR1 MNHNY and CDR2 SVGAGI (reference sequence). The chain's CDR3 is CASMRDKRPQYF. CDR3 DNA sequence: TGTGCCAGCATGAGGGACAAGAGACCCCAGTACTTC.

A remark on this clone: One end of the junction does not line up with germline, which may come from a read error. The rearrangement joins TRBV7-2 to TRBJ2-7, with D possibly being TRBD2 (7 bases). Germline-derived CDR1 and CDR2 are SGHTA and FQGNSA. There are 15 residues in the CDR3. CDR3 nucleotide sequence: TGTGCCAGCAGCCCCTCGGGGGGCAGACCCTACGAGCAGCACTTC. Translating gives CASSPSGGRPYEQHF.

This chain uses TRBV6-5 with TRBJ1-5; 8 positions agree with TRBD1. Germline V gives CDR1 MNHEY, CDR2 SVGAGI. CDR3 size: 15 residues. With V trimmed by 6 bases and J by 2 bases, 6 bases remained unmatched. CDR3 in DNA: TGTGCCAGCAGCCCTCTGGACAGGGGCAATCAGCCCCAGCATTTT. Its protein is CASSPLDRGNQPQHF.

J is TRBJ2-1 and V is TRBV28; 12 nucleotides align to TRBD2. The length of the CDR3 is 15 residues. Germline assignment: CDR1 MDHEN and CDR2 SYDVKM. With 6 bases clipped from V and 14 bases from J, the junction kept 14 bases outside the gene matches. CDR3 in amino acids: CASSRTSGKRNREFF. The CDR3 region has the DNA TGTGCCAGCAGCAGGACTAGCGGGAAAAGAAATCGGGAGTTCTTC.

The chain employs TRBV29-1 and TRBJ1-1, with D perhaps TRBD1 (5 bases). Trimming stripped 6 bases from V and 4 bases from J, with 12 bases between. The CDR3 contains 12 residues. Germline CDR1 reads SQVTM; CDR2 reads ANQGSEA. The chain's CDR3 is CSVVTGGTEAFF. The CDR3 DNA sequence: TGCAGCGTAGTGACCGGGGGCACTGAAGCTTTCTTT.

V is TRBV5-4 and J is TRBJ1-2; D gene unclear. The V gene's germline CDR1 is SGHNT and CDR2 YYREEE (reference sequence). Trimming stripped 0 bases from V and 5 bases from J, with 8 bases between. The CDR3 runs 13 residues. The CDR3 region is CASSLERRYGYTF. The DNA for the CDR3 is TGTGCCAGCAGCTTGGAGAGAAGATATGGCTACACCTTC.

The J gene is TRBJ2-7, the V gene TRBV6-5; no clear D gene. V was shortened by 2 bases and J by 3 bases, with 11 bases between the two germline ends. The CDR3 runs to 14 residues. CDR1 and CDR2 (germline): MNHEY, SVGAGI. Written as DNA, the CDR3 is TGTGCCAGCAGTTACGGGGTGGCAGTCTACGAGCAGTACTTC. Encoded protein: CASSYGVAVYEQYF.